The 7 T cell receptor beta chains given below trace back to one sample, sequenced in a study of OX40 agonist ivuxolimab in advanced cancers. TCRdb's table, derived via immunoSEQ multiplex PCR, lists solely in-frame clones and lacks some. The table shows approximately 21,000 clones, with roughly four fifths occurring only once. This sample comprised CD4+ or CD8+ T cells sorted from blood, obtained in a trial of the OX40 agonist ivuxolimab. Every receptor here comes from an adult with an advanced solid tumor such as melanoma, head and neck, liver or kidney cancer.

The chain has TRBV10-2 and TRBJ1-6; TRBD1 might be the D (6 bases). The V end was cut by 8 bases, the J end by 0 bases, with 14 bases between. There are 16 residues in the CDR3. From germline, CDR1 is WSHSY and CDR2 SAAADI. The CDR3 region is CASVGGGSSYNSPLHF. CDR3 bases: TGCGCCAGCGTAGGGGGGGGAAGCTCCTATAATTCACCCCTCCACTTT.

The rearrangement uses TRBV9 and TRBJ2-1; 10 nucleotides line up with TRBD2. The CDR3 has 15 residues. Germline values: CDR1 SGDLS, CDR2 YYNGEE. With V trimmed by 2 bases and J by 7 bases, 6 bases remained unmatched. CDR3 residues: CASSVGPTSGNEQFF. CDR3 nucleotide sequence: TGTGCCAGCAGCGTGGGGCCGACTAGCGGGAATGAGCAGTTCTTC.

This clone was seen a few times. The rearrangement joins TRBV28 to TRBJ1-2; D is possibly TRBD1 (6 bases). CDR1 is MDHEN and CDR2 is SYDVKM in the germline V gene. This CDR3 is built from 12 residues. V was cut by 7 bases and J by 4 bases, with 10 bases left in between. CDR3 sequence (DNA): TGTGCCAGCAACGAACAGGGCTATGGCTACACCTTC. It translates to CASNEQGYGYTF.

This chain joins TRBV11-3 and TRBJ1-1, with 10 bases that match TRBD1. V shed 4 bases, J shed 5 bases, and the junction held 4 bases outside the gene matches. CDR1 and CDR2 from the germline V gene are SGHNT and YENEEA. The length of the CDR3 is 14 residues. The CDR3 DNA reads as TGTGCCAGCAGCTCGACAGGGGGCTTAACTGAAGCTTTCTTT. It is translated as CASSSTGGLTEAFF.

The chain combines TRBV28 with TRBJ2-7; D is unresolved. CDR3 length equals 13 residues. The V end lost 5 bases, the J end lost 5 bases, and 13 bases lay between the germline ends. CDR1 MDHEN and CDR2 SYDVKM come from the germline V gene. The CDR3 protein is CASSRRSGHEQYF. CDR3 nucleotides: TGTGCCAGCAGTCGCAGGAGTGGGCACGAGCAGTACTTC.

The V gene is TRBV18, the J gene TRBJ1-6; no clear D gene. Trimming shortened V by 6 bases and J by 4 bases, and 13 bases separated the two germline ends. Germline loops: CDR1 KGHSH, CDR2 LQKENI. The CDR3 runs 15 residues. For the CDR3, the DNA is TGTGCCAGCTCGTCAACCGGGAGTTATAATTCACCCCTCCACTTT. Encoded protein: CASSSTGSYNSPLHF.

This sequence joins TRBV27 and TRBJ2-1; maybe TRBD1 (6 bases). V lost 3 bases and J lost 4, with 13 bases in between. Germline lookup yields CDR1 MNHEY and CDR2 SMNVEV (reference sequence). CDR3 length: 15 amino acids. CDR3 loop: CASSFGGRAYNEQFF. CDR3 DNA: TGTGCCAGCAGTTTTGGGGGCCGTGCTTACAATGAGCAGTTCTTC.